These 12 T cell receptor beta chains were sequenced from one sample in a study of cytomegalovirus exposure and HLA in healthy donors. The PCR used 60 Vbeta and 13 Jbeta primers. The data were produced by immunoSEQ multiplex PCR, yet TCRdb's version contains in-frame clones alone and is incomplete. The sample yields 150,000 or so clones, approximately 71% seen once. The sample consisted of PBMCs. Source of these receptors: a man aged 35 to 55 in good health and CMV-seronegative.

The genes are TRBV15 and TRBJ2-7; TRBD1 might be the D (5 bases). Germline lookup yields CDR1 LNHNV and CDR2 YYDKDF (reference sequence). The CDR3 extends over 12 amino acids. Trimming removed 0 bases at V and 6 bases at J, with 6 bases between. CDR3 region: CATSREGVEQYF. As DNA, the CDR3 is TGTGCCACCAGCAGAGAAGGGGTCGAGCAGTACTTC. Looking up the rest from reference TRBV15 and TRBJ2-7 gives the full variable domain: DAMVIQNPRYQVTQFGKPVTLSCSQTLNHNVMYWYQQKSSQAPKLLFHYYDKDFNNEADTPDNFQSRRPNTSFCFLDIRSPGLGDTAMYLCATSREGVEQYFGPGTRLTVT.

The V and J genes are TRBV7-9 and TRBJ2-1; weak D call: TRBD1 (5 bases). Germline V gene sequence: CDR1 SEHNR, CDR2 FQNEAQ (reference sequence). The germline V and J ends were trimmed by 2 bases and 0 bases, with 8 bases remaining between them. The CDR3 is made up of 15 amino acids. CDR3 DNA: TGTGCCAGCAGCTTAAGGGGAAGCTCCTACAATGAGCAGTTCTTC. Translated: CASSLRGSSYNEQFF.

This sequence joins TRBV27 and TRBJ2-3; maybe TRBD1 (5 bases). Trimming took off 8 bases at V and 2 bases at J, with 14 bases between the two ends. The CDR3 extends over 14 amino acids. Germline V lookup: CDR1 MNHEY, CDR2 SMNVEV (reference sequence). The CDR3 nucleotides are TGTGCCAGCCGGATAGGGGATCTCACAGATACGCAGTATTTT. It is translated as CASRIGDLTDTQYF.

The rearrangement uses TRBV5-5 and TRBJ2-1; D possibly corresponds to TRBD2 (6 bases). Germline V gene sequence: CDR1 SGHKS, CDR2 YYEKEE (reference sequence). Trimming removed 5 bases from V and 6 bases from J, with 21 bases in between. This CDR3 is built from 16 residues. CDR3 nucleotides: TGTGCCAGCAGAGCTCGTCCGGGGGTGAAGTCCAATGAGCAGTTCTTC. It translates to CASRARPGVKSNEQFF.

The V and J genes are TRBV19 and TRBJ1-2, with a tentative D call TRBD1 (6 bases). The CDR3 is 14 residues long. V was trimmed by 5 bases and J by 4 bases, leaving 14 bases between them. Looked up from germline, CDR1 is LNHDA and CDR2 is SQIVND (reference sequence). The CDR3 reads CASSAGGPSYGYTF. In DNA, the CDR3 is TGTGCCAGTAGTGCCGGGGGGCCTTCCTATGGCTACACCTTC.

The chain joins TRBV4-3 to TRBJ1-2, with TRBD1 as a possible D gene (5 bases). The length of the CDR3 is 15 residues. Trimming took off 0 bases at V and 1 base at J, with 9 bases between the two ends. Germline CDR1 and CDR2: LGHNA and YSLEER. The CDR3 region is CASSQDRGLNYGYTF. In DNA, the CDR3 is TGCGCCAGCAGCCAAGATCGGGGACTTAACTATGGCTACACCTTC.

The chain carries TRBV7-2 and TRBJ2-1; 14 bases align to TRBD2. The CDR3 spans 15 residues. Germline CDR1 reads SGHTA; CDR2 reads FQGNSA. V lost 3 bases and J lost 14; bases outside the gene matches: 9. CDR3 nucleotide sequence: TGTGCCAGCAGCTTTGGACTAGCGGGGGGCAAAGGGGAGTTCTTC. This translates into CASSFGLAGGKGEFF.

The chain has TRBV30 and TRBJ2-7, with a weak D call TRBD1 (5 bases). V dropped 0 bases and J dropped 3 bases, with 18 bases sitting between them. There are 16 residues in the CDR3. The germline V gene encodes CDR1 GTSNPN and CDR2 SVGIG (reference sequence). CDR3 bases: TGTGCCTGGAGTGTACAGGTCAGGGCCACAATCTACGAGCAGTACTTC. Amino acids: CAWSVQVRATIYEQYF.

The V call is TRBV11-2, the J call TRBJ2-7, with TRBD1 identical over 7 bases. Per germline, CDR1 SGHAT and CDR2 FQNNGV. The CDR3 is made up of 16 amino acids. With V trimmed by 2 bases and J by 0 bases, 7 bases remained unmatched. CDR3 in DNA: TGTGCCAGCAGCTTAAACAGCAGGGGGAGCTCCTACGAGCAGTACTTC. Residues: CASSLNSRGSSYEQYF.

This chain connects TRBV11-2 to TRBJ1-1; D not resolved. This CDR3 is built from 15 residues. V lost 5 bases and J 3 bases, leaving 16 bases between the germline ends. Germline V gene data show CDR1 as SGHAT and CDR2 as FQNNGV. Here the CDR3 reads CASSKVGGGYTEAFF. CDR3 bases: TGTGCCAGCAGCAAGGTGGGTGGAGGGTACACTGAAGCTTTCTTT. Drawing the rest from reference TRBV11-2 and TRBJ1-1, the complete variable domain is EAGVAQSPRYKIIEKRQSVAFWCNPISGHATLYWYQQILGQGPKLLIQFQNNGVVDDSQLPKDRFSAERLKGVDSTLKIQPAKLEDSAVYLCASSKVGGGYTEAFFGQGTRLTVV.

This chain uses TRBV12-2 with TRBJ2-3; the D segment call TRBD2 is taken from the table without a DNA check. TRBV12-2 is a pseudogene. There are 16 residues in the CDR3. Written as DNA, the CDR3 is TGTGCAAGTCGCCCTAGCGGGGGGGGGCGCACAGATACGCAGTATTTT. Amino acid sequence: CASRPSGGGRTDTQYF.

This rearrangement joins TRBV7-2 to TRBJ2-7; the match to TRBD1 covers 9 bases. Germline lookup yields CDR1 SGHTA and CDR2 FQGNSA. The trim removed 1 base at V and 5 bases at J, leaving 6 bases unmatched. The CDR3 is made up of 15 amino acids. The CDR3 DNA follows: TGTGCCAGCAGCTTAGTCACAGGGGGCCAAAACGAGCAGTACTTC. Translated: CASSLVTGGQNEQYF.